This T cell receptor beta chain derives from a study of T-cell memory formation after mild COVID-19. Across the whole study: TCR clusters were mostly confined to one donor each.

TCR alpha and TCR beta cDNA libraries carrying sample barcodes and UMIs were produced by 5'RACE using constant-segment primers. TCRdb ran MiXCR on the 5' RACE reads and lists one entry per CDR3 protein. Of 260,000 or so distinct CDR3 sequences listed, over 15% were seen once; the top ten hold around 21%. General study points: Shrinking CD4+ clones resided mostly in CM and EM, and CD8+ ones in EMRA. Memory sampled before infection contained some responding clones, suggesting cross-reactive memory joined.

CDR3 size: 15 residues. Trimming cost V 8 bases and J 0 bases, with 14 bases left between them. As concerns this clonotype: What it binds is unknown.

This TCR was sampled from a young man who had mild COVID-19 (a few samples of this study predate the infection). Cell type and time point are not known. Specimen: PBMCs or a T cell subset sorted from them (not recorded which). The rearrangement uses TRBV12-3 or TRBV12-4 and TRBJ1-5; no clear D. CDR3: CASAPSGYSNQPQHF. The CDR3, as DNA: TGTGCCAGCGCCCCTTCGGGATATAGCAATCAGCCCCAGCATTTT.